Below, 14 T cell receptor beta chains from the same sample are listed, as sequenced in a study of T cell repertoires in ileal Crohn's disease. Indicated time point: neoterminal ileum biopsy at postoperative endoscopy, about 6 months after surgery. The method was immunoSEQ multiplex PCR; TCRdb's version includes in-frame clones alone and lacks a portion of them. The table lists approximately 15,000 clones, 65% to 85% of them singletons. Sequencing was performed on ileal tissue. Receptor source: an adult with Crohn's disease.

This chain joins TRBV30 and TRBJ2-3; 7 nucleotides align to TRBD2. The V and J ends lost 0 bases and 1 base, in that order; junction bases with no gene match: 4. The CDR3 runs 15 residues. Looked up from germline, CDR1 is GTSNPN and CDR2 is SVGIG (reference sequence). The CDR3 loop reads CAWSVGLVGTDTQYF. For the CDR3, the DNA is TGTGCCTGGAGTGTAGGACTAGTTGGCACAGATACGCAGTATTTT.

V gene TRBV2 combines with J gene TRBJ2-1, with 10 bases lining up with TRBD2. Unmatched junction bases numbered 6, after V lost 6 bases and J lost 1 base. Germline CDR1 SNHLY, CDR2 FYNNEI. The CDR3 is 16 amino acids. CDR3: CASSRGTSASYNEQFF. The CDR3 coding sequence is TGTGCCAGCAGCCGCGGGACTAGCGCATCCTACAATGAGCAGTTCTTC.

This clone was found a few times. This sample includes further DNA sequences coding for the same CDR3. The V call is TRBV7-2, the J call TRBJ2-6, with 8 bases aligning to TRBD2. Germline V gives CDR1 SGHTA, CDR2 FQGNSA. This CDR3 has 14 amino acids. V was clipped by 5 bases and J by 12 bases; unmatched bases: 9. The CDR3 DNA follows: TGTGCCAGCAGCCCGGGGGGGAGGGGTCCCGTCCTGACTTTC. Residues: CASSPGGRGPVLTF.

By share of the sample, this clone is medium-sized. The chain combines TRBV7-2 with TRBJ1-2; the D gene is possibly TRBD1 (5 bases). This CDR3 has 14 amino acids. CDR1 SGHTA and CDR2 FQGNSA come from the germline V gene. V lost 3 bases and J 3 bases, leaving 11 bases between the germline ends. The CDR3: CASSFSRDDYGYTF. The CDR3 region has the DNA TGTGCCAGCAGCTTTTCCAGGGACGACTATGGCTACACCTTC.

The gene calls are TRBV6-5 and TRBJ1-5; the D gene is possibly TRBD1 (6 bases). V was pared by 0 bases and J by 7 bases, with 13 bases between. The CDR3 covers 15 residues. CDR1 MNHEY and CDR2 SVGAGI come from the germline V gene. CDR3 loop: CASSYSWEGGQPQHF. The CDR3 nucleotides read TGTGCCAGCAGTTACTCCTGGGAAGGGGGACAGCCCCAGCATTTT.

This chain joins TRBV27 and TRBJ2-3; a possible D gene is TRBD2 (6 bases). CDR1 is MNHEY, CDR2 SMNVEV, per germline (reference sequence). The V gene lost 6 bases and the J gene lost 5 bases, with 21 bases spanning the gap. The length of the CDR3 is 16 residues. The CDR3: CASSQGGGAARDTQYF. CDR3 nucleotide sequence: TGTGCCAGCAGCCAGGGAGGCGGGGCTGCACGAGATACGCAGTATTTT.

This clone was detected once. Written as DNA, the CDR3 is TGTGCCAGCAGCTTAGGACGTATCAGCTCCTACGAGCAGTACTTC. It encodes CASSLGRISSYEQYF. The V and J genes are TRBV11-2 and TRBJ2-7; D not certain. Germline V gene sequence: CDR1 SGHAT, CDR2 FQNNGV. The CDR3 has 15 amino acids. The V end was cut by 1 base, the J end by 0 bases, with 10 bases between.

This chain uses TRBV6-6 with TRBJ1-2, with 9 bases that match TRBD1. The germline V gene encodes CDR1 MNHNY and CDR2 SVGAGI (reference sequence). This CDR3 spans 13 amino acids. V dropped 7 bases and J dropped 8; count of bases not matched to a gene: 8. The CDR3 DNA is TGTGCCAGCATCCTCGGGGACAGGGACGGCTACACCTTC. It is translated as CASILGDRDGYTF.

V usage is TRBV29-1 and J usage is TRBJ2-1; 8 positions match TRBD2. The CDR3 runs to 14 residues. Trimming removed 3 bases from V and 4 bases from J; junction bases left unmatched: 5. Germline V lookup: CDR1 SQVTM, CDR2 ANQGSEA. CDR3 nucleotide sequence: TGCAGCGTTGATGGAGCGGGAGTATACAATGAGCAGTTCTTC. This gives the protein CSVDGAGVYNEQFF.

In this sample, this clone turned up a few times. The V and J genes are TRBV7-3 and TRBJ1-1, with a possible D match to TRBD1 (6 bases). Germline CDR1 reads SGHTA; CDR2 reads FQGTGA. This CDR3 has 14 amino acids. Trimming shortened V by 2 bases and J by 3 bases, and 10 bases separated the two germline ends. DNA for the CDR3: TGTGCCAGCAGCTTATCACAGGGCCACACTGAAGCTTTCTTT. Translation: CASSLSQGHTEAFF.

The chain couples TRBV6-1 to TRBJ2-7, with unresolved D. The CDR3 is made up of 14 amino acids. Germline CDR1 MNHNS, CDR2 SASEGT. The germline V and J ends were trimmed by 7 bases and 5 bases, with 18 bases remaining between them. The CDR3 is CASKTATANNEQYF. In nucleotides, the CDR3 is TGTGCCAGCAAAACGGCCACAGCAAATAACGAGCAGTACTTC.

This chain links TRBV7-6 with TRBJ2-5; D unresolved. The V and J ends lost 1 base and 5 bases respectively, with 17 bases between them. CDR1 is SGHVS, CDR2 FNYEAQ, per germline. This CDR3 is 16 amino acids long. The CDR3 nucleotides are TGTGCCAGCAGCTTAGGGCCCAGACACCGGCGGGAGACCCAGTACTTC. It specifies CASSLGPRHRRETQYF. Variable domain in full (rest from reference TRBV7-6 and TRBJ2-5): GAGVSQSPRYKVTKRGQDVALRCDPISGHVSLYWYRQALGQGPEFLTYFNYEAQQDKSGLPNDRFSAERPEGSISTLTIQRTEQRDSAMYRCASSLGPRHRRETQYFGPGTRLLVL.

The chain links TRBV5-1 to TRBJ2-5, with TRBD2 as a possible D gene (6 bases). Per the germline V gene, CDR1 is SGHRS and CDR2 is YFSETQ. This CDR3 region has 16 residues. Trimming removed 4 bases from V and 5 bases from J, with 21 bases in between. This chain's CDR3 is CASSPGEALSWETQYF. The CDR3 DNA reads as TGCGCCAGCAGCCCCGGGGAGGCCCTTTCCTGGGAGACCCAGTACTTC.

The rearrangement joins TRBV5-1 to TRBJ2-2; D call uncertain. The CDR3 loop spans 13 amino acids. Germline values: CDR1 SGHRS, CDR2 YFSETQ. V was shortened by 0 bases and J by 5 bases, with 5 bases between the two germline ends. CDR3 DNA sequence: TGCGCCAGCAGCTTGGGGCCGACCGGGGAGCTGTTTTTT. Translation gives CASSLGPTGELFF.